This entry is about one T cell receptor beta chain. The source of the sample is a study of OX40 agonist ivuxolimab in advanced cancers. Method: immunoSEQ multiplex PCR; TCRdb's copy keeps in-frame clones and lacks some. The table has some 52,000 clones, around 93% seen once. The specimen was CD4+ or CD8+ T cells sorted from blood, collected in a trial of the OX40 agonist ivuxolimab. The clonotype originates from an adult with an advanced solid tumor such as melanoma, head and neck, liver or kidney cancer.

The CDR3 DNA reads TGCGCCAGCAGTCAATCGTGCGGGGGGCTCACAGATACGCAGTATTTT. It is translated as CASSQSCGGLTDTQYF. V gene TRBV23-1 combines with J gene TRBJ2-3, with 8 bases matching TRBD2. TRBV23-1 is placed among ORFs of uncertain function. This CDR3 has 16 residues. V lost 0 bases, J lost 2 bases, and 4 bases stayed unmatched.